This TCR beta chain was retrieved from a study of blood T cells in healthy people across ages. General study findings and limits: With naive T cell percentage, TCR beta diversity showed a strong correlation.

Notes on this clonotype: Its antigen is not known. The junction shows a germline mismatch at one end, possibly a read error.

Per the germline V gene, CDR1 is SGHTA and CDR2 is FQGNSA. The CDR3 contains 17 residues. A second 7 to 11 cycle PCR used barcoded and J-beta primers. Every sample produced at least 3 million CDR3-containing paired-end reads. MiXCR, applied by TCRdb to the 5' RACE reads, yields one record per CDR3 protein. Of around 1,700,000 distinct CDR3 sequences in the sample, about 28% were seen once. The specimen was blood. The TCR originated in a woman aged 25 to 39 in good health. The chain employs TRBV7-2 and TRBJ2-5; 8 bases fit TRBD1. The CDR3 is CASSLALPGQVQEAQYF. CDR3 DNA sequence: TGCGCCAGCAGCTTAGCGCTGCCGGGACAGGTGCAAGAGGCCCAGTACTTC.